This paragraph reports one T cell receptor beta chain. The data originate from a study of CD8 T cells in Susac syndrome. Trimming cost V 6 bases and J 4 bases; bases outside gene matches: 11. CDR3 length: 17 amino acids. The germline V gene has CDR1 MNHNS and CDR2 SASEGT. Random-hexamer reverse transcription was applied to about 0.5 to 1 ug RNA. Via MiXCR, TCRdb re-called the immunoSEQ multiplex PCR reads, giving one row per CDR3 protein. Of 77,000 or so distinct CDR3 sequences listed, roughly 91% are singletons. The sequence derives from a human donor with Susac syndrome. Sequences were obtained from CD4+ T cells from PBMCs. The chain has TRBV6-1 and TRBJ2-1; 11 bases align to TRBD2. This chain's CDR3 is CASSSTSGGFPYNEQFF. The CDR3 DNA follows: TGTGCCAGCAGCTCCACTAGCGGGGGCTTCCCGTACAATGAGCAGTTCTTC.